This record looks at one T cell receptor beta chain sequence and its context. Antigen unknown. The sample belongs to a study of CD8 T cells in ankylosing spondylitis. Study observations and caveats: Disease-linked clones reportedly showed significant enrichment in matched ankylosing spondylitis synovial fluid.

The CDR3 covers 14 residues. V shed 0 bases and J shed 7 bases, with 10 bases lying between them. The V gene's germline CDR1 is KGHDR and CDR2 SFDVKD. Using its own MiXCR run on the 5' RACE reads, TCRdb lists one record per CDR3 protein. In the table there are about 160,000 distinct CDR3 sequences, around 8.9% of which are singletons. The sequence derives from a female donor with ankylosing spondylitis or in good health (not recorded which). V and J are TRBV24-1 and TRBJ2-3, with D unclear. The specimen was blood, either unsorted or a sorted T cell fraction (not recorded which). The DNA for the CDR3 is TGTGCCACCAGTGATTTGGGAGTTCCTAATACGCAGTATTTT. Translation gives CATSDLGVPNTQYF.